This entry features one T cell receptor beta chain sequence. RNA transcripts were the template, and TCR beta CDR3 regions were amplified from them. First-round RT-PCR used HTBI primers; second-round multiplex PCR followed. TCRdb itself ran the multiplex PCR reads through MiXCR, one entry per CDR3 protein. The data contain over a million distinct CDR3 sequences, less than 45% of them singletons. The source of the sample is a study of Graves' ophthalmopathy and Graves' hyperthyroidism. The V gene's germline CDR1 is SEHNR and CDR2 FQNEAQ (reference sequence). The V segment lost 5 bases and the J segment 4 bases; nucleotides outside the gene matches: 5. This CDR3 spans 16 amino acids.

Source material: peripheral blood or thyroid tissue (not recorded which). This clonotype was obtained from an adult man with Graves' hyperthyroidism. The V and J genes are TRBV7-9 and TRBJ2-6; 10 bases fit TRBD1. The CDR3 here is CASSPGQGDGANVLTF. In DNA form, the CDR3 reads TGTGCCAGCAGCCCCGGACAGGGGGACGGGGCCAACGTCCTGACTTTC. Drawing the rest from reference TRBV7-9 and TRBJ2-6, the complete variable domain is DTGVSQNPRHKITKRGQNVTFRCDPISEHNRLYWYRQTLGQGPEFLTYFQNEAQLEKSRLLSDRFSAERPKGSFSTLEIQRTEQGDSAMYLCASSPGQGDGANVLTFGAGSRLTVL.